This T cell receptor beta chain was sequenced in a study of graft-versus-host responses after intestinal transplantation. Study information: The transplants performed in recipients were multivisceral, liver-intestinal, or isolated intestinal. Every recipient underwent anti-thymocyte globulin induction, then tacrolimus and steroids for 3 to 4 years.

Of note for this clone: Its matching antigen is unknown.

Sequencing used immunoSEQ multiplex PCR; TCRdb keeps in-frame clones, though not all of them. The sample records tens of thousands of clones, 85% to 95% being singletons. Trimming pared 0 bases from V and 0 bases from J, leaving 8 bases between. The germline V gene encodes CDR1 SGHDN and CDR2 FVKESK. This CDR3 is built from 15 residues. Study-wide points: GvH clones detected in recipient marrow included some appearing first in ileum or blood. Maximum circulating GvH clone levels tracked with early post-transplant HvG decreases.

Source: unstimulated CD8+ T cells sorted from spleen or lymph node cells, taken before transplant. This TCR derives from a human donor who was the organ donor for an intestinal transplant. This chain links TRBV14 with TRBJ1-1; maybe TRBD1 (5 bases). For the CDR3, the DNA is TGTGCCAGCAGCCAAGATCTGGGGGTGAACACTGAAGCTTTCTTT. Its translation is CASSQDLGVNTEAFF. The entire variable domain, with the rest obtained from reference TRBV14 and TRBJ1-1, is as follows: EAGVTQFPSHSVIEKGQTVTLRCDPISGHDNLYWYRRVMGKEIKFLLHFVKESKQDESGMPNNRFLAERTGGTYSTLKVQPAELEDSGVYFCASSQDLGVNTEAFFGQGTRLTVV.